This T cell receptor (beta chain) stems from a study of immune evolution from preneoplasia to lung adenocarcinoma. Study summary: HLA loss of heterozygosity: around 6.5% AIS, roughly 15% MIA, over 25% ADC, none AAH.

To note about this clone: The antigen is unknown.

Premalignant or tumor cells were enriched by macro-dissection after pathologic assessment. Overall study results and limits: Top clone frequencies peaked in normal lung, apparently declining through invasive adenocarcinoma.

Germline assignment: CDR1 SGHDN and CDR2 FVKESK. V was clipped by 1 base and J by 0 bases; unmatched bases: 15. CDR3 size: 20 residues. TCRdb's copy holds only in-frame clones and misses some; the assay was immunoSEQ multiplex PCR. There are 39,000 or so clones in the sample; over 75% occur only once, and approximately 4.8% lies in the top ten. Specimen: FFPE invasive lung adenocarcinoma tissue. The clonotype originates from a person aged 55 to 69 with lung adenocarcinoma. V and J are TRBV14 and TRBJ2-3; 8 bases are a match to TRBD2. CDR3 protein: CASSQVKSFAGGSSTDTQYF. The CDR3 DNA reads TGTGCCAGCAGCCAAGTGAAAAGTTTCGCGGGAGGCTCTAGCACAGATACGCAGTATTTT.